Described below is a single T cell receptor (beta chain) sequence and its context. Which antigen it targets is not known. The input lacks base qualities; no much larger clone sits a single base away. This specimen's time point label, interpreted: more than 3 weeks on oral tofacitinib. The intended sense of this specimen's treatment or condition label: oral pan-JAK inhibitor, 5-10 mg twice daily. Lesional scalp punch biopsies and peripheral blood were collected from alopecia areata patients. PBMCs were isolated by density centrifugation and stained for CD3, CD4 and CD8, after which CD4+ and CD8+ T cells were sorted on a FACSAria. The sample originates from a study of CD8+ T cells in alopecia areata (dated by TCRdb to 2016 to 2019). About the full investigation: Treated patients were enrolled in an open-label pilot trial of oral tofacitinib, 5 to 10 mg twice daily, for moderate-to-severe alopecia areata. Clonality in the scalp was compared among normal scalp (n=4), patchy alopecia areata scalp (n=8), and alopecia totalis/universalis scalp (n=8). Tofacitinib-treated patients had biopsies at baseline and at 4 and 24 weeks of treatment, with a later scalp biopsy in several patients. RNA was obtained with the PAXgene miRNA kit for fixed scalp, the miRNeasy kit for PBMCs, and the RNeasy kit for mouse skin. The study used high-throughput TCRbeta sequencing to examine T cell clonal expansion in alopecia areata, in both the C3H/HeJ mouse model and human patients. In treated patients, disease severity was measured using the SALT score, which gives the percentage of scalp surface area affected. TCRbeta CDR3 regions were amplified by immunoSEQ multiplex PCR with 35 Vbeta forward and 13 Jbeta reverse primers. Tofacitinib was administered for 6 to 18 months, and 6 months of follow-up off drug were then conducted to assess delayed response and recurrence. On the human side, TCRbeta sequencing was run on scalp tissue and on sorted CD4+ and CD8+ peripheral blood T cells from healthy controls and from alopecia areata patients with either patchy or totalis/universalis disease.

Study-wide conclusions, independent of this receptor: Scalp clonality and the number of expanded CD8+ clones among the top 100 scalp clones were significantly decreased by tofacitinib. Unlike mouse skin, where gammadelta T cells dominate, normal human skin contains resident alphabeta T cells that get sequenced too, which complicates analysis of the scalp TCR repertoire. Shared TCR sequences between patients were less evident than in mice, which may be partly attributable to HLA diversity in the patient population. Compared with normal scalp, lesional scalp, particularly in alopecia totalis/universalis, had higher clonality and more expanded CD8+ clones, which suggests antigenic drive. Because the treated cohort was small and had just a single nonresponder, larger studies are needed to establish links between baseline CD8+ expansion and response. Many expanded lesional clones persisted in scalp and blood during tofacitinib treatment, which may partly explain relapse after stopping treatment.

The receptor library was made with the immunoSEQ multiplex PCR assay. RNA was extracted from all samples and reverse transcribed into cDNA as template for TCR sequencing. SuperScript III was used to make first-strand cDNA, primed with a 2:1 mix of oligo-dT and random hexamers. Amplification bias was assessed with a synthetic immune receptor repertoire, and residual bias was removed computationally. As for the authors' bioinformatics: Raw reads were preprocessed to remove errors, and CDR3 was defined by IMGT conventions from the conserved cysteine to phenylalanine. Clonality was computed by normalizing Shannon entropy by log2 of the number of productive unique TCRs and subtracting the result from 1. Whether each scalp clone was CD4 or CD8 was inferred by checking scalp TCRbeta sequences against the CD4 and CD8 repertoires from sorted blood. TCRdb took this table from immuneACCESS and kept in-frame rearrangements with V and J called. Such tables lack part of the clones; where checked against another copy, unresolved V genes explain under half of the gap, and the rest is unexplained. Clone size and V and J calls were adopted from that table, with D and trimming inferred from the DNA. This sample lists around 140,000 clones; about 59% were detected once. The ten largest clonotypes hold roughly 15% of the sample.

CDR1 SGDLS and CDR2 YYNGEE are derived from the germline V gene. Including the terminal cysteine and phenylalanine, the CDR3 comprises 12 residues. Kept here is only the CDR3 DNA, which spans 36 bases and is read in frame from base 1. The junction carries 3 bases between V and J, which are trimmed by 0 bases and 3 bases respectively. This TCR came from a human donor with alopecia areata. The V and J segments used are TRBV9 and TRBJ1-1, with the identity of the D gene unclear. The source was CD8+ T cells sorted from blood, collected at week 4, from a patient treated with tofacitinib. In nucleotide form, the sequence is TGTGCCAGCAGCGTAGATGACACTGAAGCTTTCTTT. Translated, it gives CASSVDDTEAFF.